Listed below are T cell receptor beta chains from one sample, sequenced in a study of shared clonotypes between healthy human individuals. Sequencing was performed with immunoSEQ multiplex PCR; in TCRdb, only in-frame clones are kept and a portion is missing. The table shows about 2 million clones, with about 95% occurring only once. Sequencing was performed on naive CD8+ T cells sorted from blood. All receptors come from a man between 18 and 35 years old in good health. Both conserved end residues are part of each CDR3. The D gene is left open where the match is weak. Only some rows state a clone size, as once, few, many or a class for expanded clones.

d_call,clone_size,j_call,v_call,cdr3_nt,cdr3_aa
-,-,TRBJ2-7,TRBV13,TGTGCCAGCAGCTCCGACAGGTTTTCAGCCTACGAGCAGTACTTC,CASSSDRFSAYEQYF
TRBD1,-,TRBJ1-1,TRBV13,TGTGCCAGCAGCAACACAGGGGGTGGAACTGAAGCTTTCTTT,CASSNTGGGTEAFF
TRBD2,once,TRBJ2-7,TRBV11-2,TGTGCCAGCAGCTCCGGGACTAGCGGGTTAGCCTACGAGCAGTACTTC,CASSSGTSGLAYEQYF
-,few,TRBJ2-1,TRBV19,TGTGCCAGTACGGGGTACTACAATGAGCAGTTCTTC,CASTGYYNEQFF
TRBD1,-,TRBJ1-5,TRBV2,TGTGCCAGCAGTGCCTGGACAGGGGAAAATCAGCCCCAGCATTTT,CASSAWTGENQPQHF
TRBD1,once,TRBJ2-7,TRBV30,TGTGCCTGGTGGACAGGGAACGAGCAGTACTTC,CAWWTGNEQYF
TRBD2,-,TRBJ2-3,TRBV30,TGTGCCTGGAGTACGCCCCTGGCGGGGGACACAGATACGCAGTATTTT,CAWSTPLAGDTDTQYF
-,once,TRBJ1-2,TRBV30,TGTGCCTGGGGACCGCTTAGTGGCTACACCTTC,CAWGPLSGYTF
-,once,TRBJ1-6,TRBV5-6,TGTGCCAGCAGCTCTGATGGGGATTCCAATTCACCCCTCCACTTT,CASSSDGDSNSPLHF
TRBD1,-,TRBJ2-2,TRBV30,TGTGCCTGGAGTACCGGGACAGGGGGATCCGGGGAGCTGTTTTTT,CAWSTGTGGSGELFF
TRBD2,-,TRBJ2-3,TRBV30,TGTGCCTGGGGATACGGCGCGGGAGAGGGAGATACGCAGTATTTT,CAWGYGAGEGDTQYF
-,few,TRBJ1-6,TRBV27,TGTGCCAGCAGTTGGGGCGCGAGCTCCTATAATTCACCCCTCCACTTT,CASSWGASSYNSPLHF
TRBD2,-,TRBJ2-7,TRBV2,TGTGCCAGCAGTGAAGGGCTGGGAGGGGCCGAGCAGTACTTC,CASSEGLGGAEQYF
-,-,TRBJ1-4,TRBV4-3,TGCGCCAGCAGCCAAGATAGGGAGGGCGGGAACGACGGTAATGAAAAACTGTTTTTT,CASSQDREGGNDGNEKLFF
-,-,TRBJ2-5,TRBV13,TGTGCCAGCAGCTCCCGGGAGTTAGAAGGGACCCAGTACTTC,CASSSRELEGTQYF
TRBD2,-,TRBJ2-7,TRBV6-5,TGTGCCAGCAGCCCCCACGGGACTAGCGGGTACGAGCAGTACTTC,CASSPHGTSGYEQYF
-,-,TRBJ2-7,TRBV11-2,TGTGCCAGCAGCTTAGCGTCTGACTACGAGCAGTACTTC,CASSLASDYEQYF
-,-,TRBJ2-2,TRBV19,TGTGCCAGTAGTTTAGATCTTGAGACCGGGGAGCTGTTTTTT,CASSLDLETGELFF
-,-,TRBJ2-2,TRBV5-6,TGTGCCAGCAGCTTGGCTACCAGCTTCGGGGAGCTGTTTTTT,CASSLATSFGELFF
-,-,TRBJ2-3,TRBV30,TGTGCCTGGGCGACACTCTCTAGCACAGATACGCAGTATTTT,CAWATLSSTDTQYF
-,-,TRBJ2-3,TRBV7-9,TGTGCCACGGGGGCGGGAGATACGCAGTATTTT,CATGAGDTQYF
-,-,TRBJ1-2,TRBV7-8,TGTGCCAGCAGGTTCTCAGGTTCCGGTGGCTACACCTTC,CASRFSGSGGYTF
-,once,TRBJ2-3,TRBV6-1,TGTGCCAGCAGTGACACGGACTGGATCACGCAGTATTTT,CASSDTDWITQYF
-,-,TRBJ1-1,TRBV4-3,TGCGCCAGCAGCCAAGCTCTAGAGACTGAAGCTTTCTTT,CASSQALETEAFF
-,-,TRBJ2-5,TRBV13,TGTGCCAGCAGCTCCCCCCCCATCGAGACCCAGTACTTC,CASSSPPIETQYF
TRBD2,-,TRBJ2-2,TRBV30,TGTGCCTGGACGGGGCTAGCGGGGCGCGCGAACACCGGGGAGCTGTTTTTT,CAWTGLAGRANTGELFF
TRBD1,-,TRBJ2-3,TRBV9,TGTGCCAGCAGGGAAATGGACAGGGACTCTCCGTATTTT,CASREMDRDSPYF
TRBD2,-,TRBJ2-7,TRBV7-2,TGTGCCAGCAGCTCCCTCGGGGGGGCCCACGAGCAGTACTTC,CASSSLGGAHEQYF
-,-,TRBJ2-1,TRBV27,TGTGCCAGCAGTTTAAGGGGTGGGAGGCAGTTCTTC,CASSLRGGRQFF
-,-,TRBJ2-7,TRBV11-2,TGTGCCAGCAGCTTACTGGCCGGGTCCTACGAGCAGTACTTC,CASSLLAGSYEQYF
-,-,TRBJ1-1,TRBV28,TGTGCCAGCAGTTTCGGAAGAGACACTGAAGCTTTCTTT,CASSFGRDTEAFF
-,-,TRBJ1-1,TRBV4-3,TGCGCCAGCAGCCAAGATCCCCCAGGTCCCACTGAAGCTTTCTTT,CASSQDPPGPTEAFF
-,-,TRBJ1-5,TRBV4-1,TGCGCCAGCAGCCAAGCTGGAGGGGAGAATCAGCCCCAGCATTTT,CASSQAGGENQPQHF
-,-,TRBJ2-1,TRBV2,TGTGCCAGCAGTGAATCGGCAGGGGAGGCGCATGAGCAGTTCTTC,CASSESAGEAHEQFF
TRBD1,once,TRBJ1-2,TRBV28,TGTGCCAGCAGTTTTAGACAGGGCGAAGGCTACACCTTC,CASSFRQGEGYTF
-,-,TRBJ2-3,TRBV7-9,TGTGCCAGCAGCTTAGACGAAGTGGATACGCAGTATTTT,CASSLDEVDTQYF
-,-,TRBJ2-7,TRBV20-1,TGCAGTTTCAAACAGGAATACGAGCAGTACTTC,CSFKQEYEQYF
-,-,TRBJ1-2,TRBV2,TGTGCCAGCAGTGAGGGGGGGACGGAGCGCTATGGCTACACCTTC,CASSEGGTERYGYTF
TRBD1,-,TRBJ2-7,TRBV5-1,TGCGCCAGCAGCCGAGGACAGGGGAGGAACGAGCAGTACTTC,CASSRGQGRNEQYF
TRBD2,once,TRBJ2-2,TRBV9,TGTGCCAGCAGCACCCCCCGGGGGGGGCCGTCCGCATCGAACACCGGGGAGCTGTTTTTT,CASSTPRGGPSASNTGELFF
-,-,TRBJ1-3,TRBV7-6,TGTGCCAGCAGCTTAACGGACTCACCTGGAAACACCATATATTTT,CASSLTDSPGNTIYF
-,-,TRBJ1-1,TRBV6-1,TGTGCCAGCAGTTCTAGGACGGCTAAGGACACTGAAGCTTTCTTT,CASSSRTAKDTEAFF
-,once,TRBJ2-7,TRBV18,TGTGCCAGCTCACCACTCGGGCCCCCCTACGAGCAGTACTTC,CASSPLGPPYEQYF
TRBD2,-,TRBJ2-3,TRBV10-3,TGTGCCATCAGTGAGCCGACTAGCGGGAGTACAGATACGCAGTATTTT,CAISEPTSGSTDTQYF
TRBD2,-,TRBJ2-5,TRBV7-8,TGTGCCAGCAGTTATGGGATGGGTAGCGGGGGGGCAGAAGAGACCCAGTACTTC,CASSYGMGSGGAEETQYF
TRBD1,-,TRBJ2-7,TRBV4-1,TGCGCCAGCAGCCCTACCCAGGGACAGGGGGCGTCTGGTGAGCAGTACTTC,CASSPTQGQGASGEQYF